The table lists the clone carrying this TCR beta chain with a count of one. As yet, its antigen is unknown. This record belongs to a study of cytotoxic CD8 clonotypes in ibrutinib-treated CLL. Study-wide points: While tracking circulating CD8+ T-cell counts, baseline clonality exceeded that of age-matched healthy donors.

The assay was immunoSEQ multiplex PCR, and TCRdb's table has in-frame clones only and misses some. The sample lists 200,000 to 250,000 clones, less than 75% occurring once. Looked up from germline, CDR1 is MNHEY and CDR2 is SVGAGI. The CDR3 length is 16 residues. Trimming took off 3 bases at V and 2 bases at J, with 11 bases between the two ends. Here the sequenced sample was PBMCs, taken after 24 months of ibrutinib treatment. The TCR sequence derives from a human donor with chronic lymphocytic leukemia. The V gene is TRBV6-5, the J gene TRBJ2-6; TRBD2 might be the D (6 bases). Written as DNA, the CDR3 is TGTGCCAGCAGTTATAGGGGAGGCCCTGGGGCCAACGTCCTGACTTTC. It translates to CASSYRGGPGANVLTF.